The TCR beta chain under discussion was sequenced for a study of shared clonotypes between healthy human individuals. The authors distributed each subset's genomic DNA evenly over several immunoSEQ plates. In the original processing: Junction-only sequences without quality scores came from ImmunoSEQ, so filtering differed. Libraries were prepared by immunoSEQ multiplex PCR; TCRdb keeps only in-frame clonotypes and omits some of them. The DNA was the basis for D and trimming; V, J and clone size are from that table. The sample has roughly 86,000 clones, roughly three quarters seen once. In germline, CDR1 is SGHNT, CDR2 YYREEE (reference sequence). The J segment lost 2 bases and the V segment lost 1 base, leaving 9 bases of the junction unmatched. This CDR3 contains 17 residues.

The source of this sequence is a man younger than 40 in good health. The J gene is TRBJ2-3, the V gene TRBV5-4, with TRBD2 matching over 8 bases. The material sequenced was memory CD8+ T cells sorted from blood. Described subset: CD45RO+ cells pooled with CCR7-negative TemRA cells. The CDR3 is CASSLTGRGATTDTQYF. The DNA of the CDR3 is TGTGCCAGCAGCTTGACCGGGAGGGGGGCTACCACAGATACGCAGTATTTT.